This T cell receptor (beta chain) was retrieved from a study of blood T cell repertoires in COVID-19. Study summary: Material from acute and convalescent COVID-19 was sourced from the United States, Italy and Spain.

Only in-frame clones appear in the TCRdb table, and some are missing; sequencing was by immunoSEQ multiplex PCR. The repertoire holds about 100,000 clones, with around 85% as singletons. V lost 1 base to trimming and J lost 0 bases, with 7 bases between them. There are 15 residues in the CDR3. From germline, CDR1 is LNHDA and CDR2 SQIVND (reference sequence). The sample taken for sequencing was peripheral blood. V and J are TRBV19 and TRBJ1-3; D not resolved. This TCR derives from a human donor in a cohort sampled during active COVID-19. Here the CDR3 DNA reads TGTGCCAGTAGTATAGGGCCCAGCTCTGGAAACACCATATATTTT. Amino acids: CASSIGPSSGNTIYF.